These 3 T cell receptor beta chains originate from one sample sequenced in a study of neoadjuvant anti-PD-1 for oral cavity cancer. Some clones are missing from TCRdb's copy, which holds only in-frame ones; the method was immunoSEQ multiplex PCR. The sample includes 8,000 to 10,000 clones, approximately 59% of them seen just once. Time point given: after neoadjuvant nivolumab, at surgical resection. Sequenced material: PBMCs, taken after nivolumab (anti-PD-1) treatment. The receptors were gathered from a person aged 35-79 years with oral cavity squamous cell carcinoma.

The CDR3 DNA sequence: TGTGCCAGTAGACAGGGGGCCTATAATTCACCCCTCCACTTT. As protein: CASRQGAYNSPLHF. The genes are TRBV19 and TRBJ1-6; 8 bases map to TRBD1. Per germline, CDR1 LNHDA and CDR2 SQIVND (reference sequence). The CDR3 is made up of 14 amino acids. The junction had 0 bases not matched to a gene; V was cut back by 6 bases and J by 2 bases.

The V and J genes are TRBV6-5 and TRBJ1-1; D possibly corresponds to TRBD1 (6 bases). CDR3 length: 13 amino acids. Trimming cost V 2 bases and J 5 bases, with 9 bases left between them. Germline V gene lookup returns CDR1 MNHEY and CDR2 SVGAGI. CDR3 nucleotide sequence: TGTGCCAGCAGTTACGGGGGCAGAACTGAAGCTTTCTTT. This translates into CASSYGGRTEAFF.

The chain links TRBV7-9 to TRBJ1-5; TRBD1 aligns across 9 bases. The germline CDR1 and CDR2 sequences are SEHNR and FQNEAQ (reference sequence). The CDR3 extends over 16 amino acids. J gave up 3 bases and V 0 bases, and 3 bases lay outside the gene matches. The CDR3 loop is CASSLAGQGYNQPQHF. The DNA of the CDR3 is TGTGCCAGCAGCTTAGCGGGACAGGGTTACAATCAGCCCCAGCATTTT. The full variable domain, with the rest looked up from reference TRBV7-9 and TRBJ1-5, is DTGVSQNPRHKITKRGQNVTFRCDPISEHNRLYWYRQTLGQGPEFLTYFQNEAQLEKSRLLSDRFSAERPKGSFSTLEIQRTEQGDSAMYLCASSLAGQGYNQPQHFGDGTRLSIL.